This TCR beta chain appears in the sequencing data of a study of cytomegalovirus exposure and HLA in healthy donors. Study outcomes and limitations: Available immune exposure information was restricted to CMV serostatus only. Some TCR beta chains (roughly 160 of them) were listed as cytomegalovirus-associated.

PCR employed 60 Vbeta and 13 Jbeta primers. Assay: immunoSEQ multiplex PCR; the TCRdb copy retains only in-frame clones and omits some. The table gives around 51,000 clones; the top ten clones make up 2.1% of it. V dropped 1 base and J dropped 1; count of bases not matched to a gene: 7. The CDR3 is 17 amino acids. Germline V lookup: CDR1 LGHNA, CDR2 YSLEER. As regards this clone: The antigen is undetermined.

This chain connects TRBV4-3 to TRBJ2-5, with TRBD1 matching 9 bases. Sequencing was done on a sample of PBMCs. The TCR comes from a woman between 35 and 50 years old in good health and CMV-seronegative. The CDR3 sequence is CASSQGHRGQTQETQYF. The CDR3, as DNA: TGCGCCAGCAGCCAAGGGCACAGGGGGCAGACCCAAGAGACCCAGTACTTC.